This entry lists 30 T cell receptor beta chains sequenced from one sample in a study of OX40 agonist ivuxolimab in advanced cancers. Produced via immunoSEQ multiplex PCR; TCRdb's table is partial and in-frame only. The table has 65,000 to 80,000 clones, approximately 80% seen once. The sequenced sample was CD4+ or CD8+ T cells sorted from blood, obtained in a trial of the OX40 agonist ivuxolimab. The receptors stem from an adult with an advanced solid tumor such as melanoma, head and neck, liver or kidney cancer.

The chain employs TRBV4-3 and TRBJ2-5, with 10 positions matching TRBD2. Germline lookup yields CDR1 LGHNA and CDR2 YSLEER. J lost 4 bases, V lost 3 bases, and 5 bases had no gene match. The CDR3 contains 15 residues. CDR3: CASSHSSGSGETQYF. Here the CDR3 DNA reads TGCGCCAGCAGCCACTCTAGCGGGAGCGGAGAGACCCAGTACTTC.

J is TRBJ1-5 and V is TRBV5-1, with 10 bases fitting TRBD1. V was pared by 2 bases and J by 7 bases, with 3 bases of the junction left unmatched. The CDR3 has 14 amino acids. CDR1 and CDR2 from the germline V gene are SGHRS and YFSETQ. CDR3 protein: CASSLGTGVQPQHF. CDR3 nucleotide sequence: TGCGCCAGCAGCTTAGGGACAGGGGTCCAGCCCCAGCATTTT.

This clone was counted a few times. The CDR3 loop reads CASSLAAGLNTEAFF. CDR3 sequence (DNA): TGTGCCAGCAGCTTGGCGGCAGGGCTGAACACTGAAGCTTTCTTT. The rearrangement links TRBV5-4 to TRBJ1-1; D possibly corresponds to TRBD1 (5 bases). The CDR3 extends over 15 amino acids. The germline V gene encodes CDR1 SGHNT and CDR2 YYREEE (reference sequence). Trimming stripped 0 bases from V and 0 bases from J, with 9 bases between. The entire variable domain, with the rest obtained from reference TRBV5-4 and TRBJ1-1, is as follows: ETGVTQSPTHLIKTRGQQVTLRCSSQSGHNTVSWYQQALGQGPQFIFQYYREEENGRGNFPPRFSGLQFPNYSSELNVNALELDDSALYLCASSLAAGLNTEAFFGQGTRLTVV.

This chain joins TRBV27 and TRBJ1-1, with D tentatively TRBD1 (5 bases). Germline CDR1 MNHEY, CDR2 SMNVEV (reference sequence). The CDR3 spans 14 residues. Trimming cost V 2 bases and J 6 bases, with 13 bases left between them. The CDR3 coding sequence is TGTGCCAGCAGTTTACGGCATCCAGGGTCTGAAGCTTTCTTT. Protein: CASSLRHPGSEAFF.

V is TRBV11-3 and J is TRBJ2-3; the D gene is possibly TRBD2 (6 bases). Trimming stripped 1 base from V and 3 bases from J, with 14 bases between. CDR3 length: 16 residues. CDR1 and CDR2 from the germline V gene are SGHNT and YENEEA. The CDR3 loop reads CASSLGTGGVTDTQYF. CDR3 coding DNA: TGTGCCAGCAGCTTAGGAACGGGCGGGGTAACAGATACGCAGTATTTT.

The chain links TRBV2 to TRBJ2-5; 11 bases fit TRBD2. The CDR3 consists of 15 residues. CDR1 SNHLY and CDR2 FYNNEI come from the germline V gene. Trimming took 6 bases from V and 3 from J; bases not matched to a gene: 6. The CDR3 protein is CASRSSGRSEETQYF. The CDR3 DNA is TGTGCCAGCAGGTCTAGCGGGAGGTCAGAAGAGACCCAGTACTTC.

The chain combines TRBV19 with TRBJ2-5, with 7 bases aligning to TRBD1. The DNA matches TRBJ2-7 better at its end, which makes the J call doubtful. The CDR3 runs to 13 residues. Germline lookup yields CDR1 LNHDA and CDR2 SQIVND (reference sequence). The CDR3: CASRAGTDYEQYF. The CDR3 nucleotides read TGTGCCAGTAGAGCCGGGACAGACTACGAGCAGTACTTC.

The chain employs TRBV7-3 and TRBJ2-2; the D is unclear. V was pared by 6 bases and J by 2 bases, with 13 bases between. CDR3 length equals 15 residues. Germline loops: CDR1 SGHTA, CDR2 FQGTGA. The CDR3: CASRGAGGNTGELFF. The CDR3 DNA sequence: TGTGCCAGCAGGGGCGCTGGCGGAAACACCGGGGAGCTGTTTTTT.

The V call is TRBV15, the J call TRBJ1-1; 7 bases fit TRBD1. From germline, CDR1 is LNHNV and CDR2 YYDKDF (reference sequence). Trimming cost V 0 bases and J 3 bases; bases outside gene matches: 10. The CDR3 runs 17 residues. CDR3 nucleotides: TGTGCCACCAGCAGAGATCCGGGACAGTACGTTCACACTGAAGCTTTCTTT. Its translation: CATSRDPGQYVHTEAFF. The whole variable domain, filled in from reference TRBV15 and TRBJ1-1, reads DAMVIQNPRYQVTQFGKPVTLSCSQTLNHNVMYWYQQKSSQAPKLLFHYYDKDFNNEADTPDNFQSRRPNTSFCFLDIRSPGLGDTAMYLCATSRDPGQYVHTEAFFGQGTRLTVV.

The gene calls are TRBV29-1 and TRBJ2-1, with D possibly being TRBD2 (5 bases). The CDR3 has 13 residues. The V gene's germline CDR1 is SQVTM and CDR2 ANQGSEA. Trimming removed 3 bases from V and 3 bases from J, with 9 bases in between. Here the CDR3 reads CSVDRTSYNEQFF. CDR3 sequence (DNA): TGCAGCGTTGACAGAACTAGCTACAATGAGCAGTTCTTC.

This clone was detected only once. The genes are TRBV6-1 and TRBJ1-1, with 8 bases aligning to TRBD1. Germline CDR1 and CDR2: MNHNS and SASEGT. After removal of 6 bases from V and 1 base from J, the junction contained 4 bases not matched to a gene. The length of the CDR3 is 14 residues. Written as DNA, the CDR3 is TGTGCCAGCAGCCCGCAGGGGGCGAACACTGAAGCTTTCTTT. Protein sequence: CASSPQGANTEAFF.

The chain links TRBV18 to TRBJ2-5; 8 bases map to TRBD2. Germline V CDR1 and CDR2: KGHSH, LQKENI. V lost 2 bases to trimming and J lost 4 bases; unmatched junction nucleotides: 6. The CDR3 runs 15 residues. The CDR3 protein is CASSPIGGAGETQYF. For the CDR3, the DNA is TGTGCCAGCTCACCAATCGGGGGGGCCGGAGAGACCCAGTACTTC.

The CDR3 DNA is TGTGCCAGCAGTGAATCTTTAAGTATCCCGAACACTGAAGCTTTCTTT. Its translation: CASSESLSIPNTEAFF. V usage is TRBV6-1 and J usage is TRBJ1-1; D is unclear. V was cut by 2 bases and J by 1 base, with 14 bases left in between. Germline values: CDR1 MNHNS, CDR2 SASEGT. The CDR3 is 16 amino acids.

The chain uses TRBV29-1 and TRBJ2-1, with D hard to call. V was shortened by 6 bases and J by 10 bases, with 16 bases between the two germline ends. The CDR3 has 12 amino acids. CDR1 is SQVTM, CDR2 ANQGSEA, per germline. CDR3 in amino acids: CSVRPPATEQFF. Here the CDR3 DNA reads TGCAGCGTGCGTCCCCCAGCTACCGAGCAGTTCTTC.

The V call is TRBV30, the J call TRBJ1-2; D is ambiguous. V was clipped by 0 bases and J by 0 bases, with 8 bases between them. Germline V gene sequence: CDR1 GTSNPN, CDR2 SVGIG (reference sequence). The CDR3 has 14 residues. The CDR3 DNA follows: TGTGCCTGGAGTGTTGTCAGTTCTAACTATGGCTACACCTTC. Amino acid sequence: CAWSVVSSNYGYTF.

To note about this clone: Different DNA sequences within this sample yield the same CDR3. The genes are TRBV28 and TRBJ2-5; D is possibly TRBD2 (5 bases). The CDR3 has 12 residues. Germline assignment: CDR1 MDHEN and CDR2 SYDVKM. V was clipped by 2 bases and J by 4 bases, with 5 bases between them. The CDR3, as DNA: TGTGCCAGCAGTTTACGGGGAGAGACCCAGTACTTC. Residues: CASSLRGETQYF.

The rearrangement uses TRBV5-1 and TRBJ2-7; 8 bases fit TRBD1. The CDR3 runs to 15 residues. In germline, CDR1 is SGHRS, CDR2 YFSETQ. The V gene end was trimmed by 4 bases and the J gene end by 5 bases; junction bases not matched to a gene: 11. This CDR3 reads CASSQSAGGYHEQYF. The CDR3 nucleotides read TGCGCCAGCAGCCAATCGGCAGGGGGCTACCACGAGCAGTACTTC.

This clone was observed once. This sequence joins TRBV19 and TRBJ2-7; no definite D call. The CDR3 is 13 residues long. V shed 4 bases and J shed 0 bases, with 7 bases lying between them. The germline V gene encodes CDR1 LNHDA and CDR2 SQIVND (reference sequence). The CDR3 DNA reads as TGTGCCAGTAGTAAGTGGCCCTCCTACGAGCAGTACTTC. Its translation: CASSKWPSYEQYF.

In its sample, this clone was seen a few times. The chain joins TRBV27 to TRBJ1-2; D ambiguous. From germline, CDR1 is MNHEY and CDR2 SMNVEV (reference sequence). Trimming took 1 base from V and 0 from J, leaving 9 bases between them. The CDR3 runs 15 residues. The CDR3 coding sequence is TGTGCCAGCAGTTTATTTCCAAGCGCTAACTATGGCTACACCTTC. This encodes CASSLFPSANYGYTF.

CDR3 amino acids: CASSLIKETQYF. The CDR3, as DNA: TGTGCCAGCAGCTTGATCAAGGAGACCCAGTACTTC. The chain carries TRBV5-4 and TRBJ2-5; D is ambiguous. The germline CDR1 and CDR2 sequences are SGHNT and YYREEE (reference sequence). The length of the CDR3 is 12 residues. V was shortened by 1 base and J by 5 bases, with 6 bases between the two germline ends.

The chain links TRBV19 to TRBJ1-2; 8 bases are shared with TRBD1. Germline V gene sequence: CDR1 LNHDA, CDR2 SQIVND (reference sequence). V dropped 3 bases and J dropped 3; count of bases not matched to a gene: 12. The CDR3 runs 17 residues. CDR3 loop: CASSIGTGGFPDYGYTF. The CDR3 DNA reads TGTGCCAGTAGTATTGGGACAGGTGGCTTCCCAGACTATGGCTACACCTTC.

The chain uses TRBV7-3 and TRBJ2-1; 14 bases fit TRBD2. V gave up 5 bases and J gave up 5 bases; unmatched junction bases: 8. This CDR3 contains 17 residues. CDR1 and CDR2 (germline): SGHTA, FQGTGA. The CDR3 DNA sequence: TGTGCCAGCAGCGACCGAAGACTAGCGGGAGGGCACAATGAGCAGTTCTTC. Protein product: CASSDRRLAGGHNEQFF.

The CDR3 nucleotides read TGCGCCAGCAGCTTGGGTAGTAGCGGGGCAGGAGAGACCCAGTACTTC. It encodes CASSLGSSGAGETQYF. This sequence joins TRBV5-1 and TRBJ2-5, with TRBD2 matching 8 bases. J lost 4 bases, V lost 0 bases, and 8 bases had no gene match. Germline values: CDR1 SGHRS, CDR2 YFSETQ. There are 16 residues in the CDR3.

This clone was recorded a few times. The rearrangement links TRBV28 to TRBJ1-2; perhaps TRBD1 as D (6 bases). CDR1 is MDHEN and CDR2 is SYDVKM in the germline V gene. Between the trimmed V and J ends, which lost 3 bases and 3 bases, there was a span of 8 bases. CDR3 size: 13 residues. CDR3 amino acids: CASSLGGHYGYTF. The CDR3 DNA reads TGTGCCAGCAGTTTGGGGGGCCACTATGGCTACACCTTC.

The chain carries TRBV6-1 and TRBJ2-1; D remains unclear. The CDR3 contains 17 residues. Germline lookup yields CDR1 MNHNS and CDR2 SASEGT. Deletions cut 1 base from V and 8 bases from J, with 21 bases between. In nucleotides, the CDR3 is TGTGCCAGCAGTGAAGTAGTAAGGCGAGCTCAAGCCCATGAGCAGTTCTTC. Its translation: CASSEVVRRAQAHEQFF.

The chain is built from TRBV5-1 and TRBJ1-4, with 9 nucleotides matching TRBD1. The CDR3 contains 16 residues. Germline-derived CDR1 and CDR2 are SGHRS and YFSETQ. The V and J ends lost 0 bases and 5 bases, in that order; junction bases with no gene match: 5. This CDR3 is CASSLVPTGGNEKLFF. As DNA, the CDR3 is TGCGCCAGCAGCTTGGTGCCGACAGGGGGGAATGAAAAACTGTTTTTT.

J is TRBJ2-7 and V is TRBV30; 8 bases agree with TRBD1. CDR1 GTSNPN and CDR2 SVGIG come from the germline V gene (reference sequence). V dropped 4 bases and J dropped 4; count of bases not matched to a gene: 9. The CDR3 loop spans 14 amino acids. CDR3 protein: CAWKTDRGPYEQYF. Here the CDR3 DNA reads TGTGCCTGGAAAACTGACAGGGGACCGTACGAGCAGTACTTC.

V and J are TRBV9 and TRBJ2-7; D not resolved. Trimming pared 1 base from V and 4 bases from J, leaving 15 bases between. Germline CDR1 reads SGDLS; CDR2 reads YYNGEE. The CDR3 length is 15 residues. The CDR3 region is CASSVTDDTKYEQYF. As DNA, the CDR3 is TGTGCCAGCAGCGTAACAGACGACACCAAATACGAGCAGTACTTC.

The V call is TRBV30, the J call TRBJ2-5, with D tentatively TRBD1 (5 bases). V lost 3 bases and J lost 2, with 7 bases in between. Germline V lookup: CDR1 GTSNPN, CDR2 SVGIG (reference sequence). The CDR3 length is 12 residues. The CDR3 sequence: CAWSGQQETQYF. CDR3 DNA: TGTGCCTGGAGCGGACAACAAGAGACCCAGTACTTC. Full variable domain (rest looked up from reference TRBV30 and TRBJ2-5): SQTIHQWPATLVQPVGSPLSLECTVEGTSNPNLYWYRQAAGRGLQLLFYSVGIGQISSEVPQNLSASRPQDRQFILSSKKLLLSDSGFYLCAWSGQQETQYFGPGTRLLVL.

The V gene is TRBV18, the J gene TRBJ1-5; 7 bases line up with TRBD1. This CDR3 has 14 amino acids. Looked up from germline, CDR1 is KGHSH and CDR2 is LQKENI. V lost 2 bases and J lost 4; bases outside the gene matches: 2. CDR3 nucleotide sequence: TGTGCCAGCTCACCAGGGACAGTAAATCAGCCCCAGCATTTT. Translating gives CASSPGTVNQPQHF.